The clone carrying this TCR beta chain showed up just a few times. This CDR3 has 14 amino acids. The V gene lost 2 bases and the J gene lost 13 bases, with 17 bases spanning the gap. CDR1 and CDR2 from the germline V gene are MNHEY and SVGEGT. The data derive from a study of T cells in Graves' hyperthyroidism and ophthalmopathy. Amplification targeted TCR beta CDR3 regions from RNA transcripts. Using the HTBI primer set, a first-round RT-PCR was run on the TCR CDR3. MiXCR, applied by TCRdb to the multiplex PCR reads, yields one record per CDR3 protein. Of some 580,000 distinct CDR3 sequences listed, 16% are singletons. Each diagnosis drew on symptoms, thyroxine, TRAb, thyroid ultrasound and orbital computed tomography findings. This sample holds PBMCs from about 10 ml fresh peripheral blood.

The sequenced sample was blood. J is TRBJ1-4 and V is TRBV6-2 or TRBV6-3; D is undetermined. This receptor was taken from a woman aged 40 to 55 with Graves' ophthalmopathy. The CDR3: CASSYVLFAEGLFF. The CDR3 nucleotides read TGTGCCAGCAGTTACGTGCTCTTCGCAGAGGGACTGTTTTTT.